These T cell receptor beta chains were read from a single sample in a study of Graves' ophthalmopathy and Graves' hyperthyroidism. MiXCR, run by TCRdb on the multiplex PCR reads, gives a single entry per CDR3 protein. The table includes about 740,000 distinct CDR3 sequences, 40% detected once. The material sequenced was peripheral blood. Receptors originate from an adult man with Graves' ophthalmopathy. The CDR3 runs from the conserved cysteine through the conserved F or W.

v_call	j_call	cdr3_aa
TRBV25-1	TRBJ2-2	CASSVVEGPHNTGELFF
TRBV19	TRBJ2-6	CASSSTLGANVLTF
TRBV14	TRBJ1-2	CASSLRTADWVYGYTF
TRBV20-1	TRBJ2-7	CSANRDEWEQYF
TRBV12-3/TRBV12-4	TRBJ2-5	CASRGPGLGGETQYF
TRBV6-6	TRBJ2-3	CASSTTAGGTDTQYF
TRBV2	TRBJ2-7	CASSRTSGYEQDF
TRBV5-1	TRBJ1-5	CASSYGGASQPQHF
TRBV10-2	TRBJ1-5	CASRMGVNQPQHF
TRBV7-9	TRBJ2-5	CASSLADRAGVETQYF
TRBV7-9	TRBJ1-1	CASSLPDRVTEAFF
TRBV29-1	TRBJ1-1	CSLTPSNTEAFF
TRBV24-1	TRBJ1-5	CAWTRTGTGQPQHF
TRBV25-1	TRBJ1-1	CASSQPGLEDTEAFF
TRBV7-8	TRBJ2-7	CASSSGGTGNHEQYF
TRBV7-9	TRBJ1-1	CASSSQGGGKTIAEAFF
TRBV2	TRBJ2-2	CASRGLAETGELFF
TRBV9	TRBJ1-1	CASSLAQRVSEAFF
TRBV12-3/TRBV12-4	TRBJ1-6	CASRTDRASNNSPLHF
TRBV5-1	TRBJ2-7	CASSGGWSSYEQYF
TRBV9	TRBJ2-5	CASSVQGAQETQYF
TRBV7-9	TRBJ2-6	CASRRPGQGSGANVLTF
TRBV7-9	TRBJ1-4	CASSLSPDRIREKLFF
TRBV10-3	TRBJ1-1	CASSHRGLSSNTEAFF
TRBV5-1	TRBJ2-7	CASSLVARREQYF
TRBV15	TRBJ1-1	CATSKKQGAVHTEAFF
TRBV7-3	TRBJ2-2	CASSLTLGTGELFF
TRBV7-4	TRBJ1-4	CASNSGHGGHEKLFF
TRBV6-6	TRBJ2-7	CASSYSRQGPYEQYF
TRBV15	TRBJ1-2	CATSRSDRISGNTF
TRBV7-2	TRBJ2-7	CASSVAGTSGVEQYF